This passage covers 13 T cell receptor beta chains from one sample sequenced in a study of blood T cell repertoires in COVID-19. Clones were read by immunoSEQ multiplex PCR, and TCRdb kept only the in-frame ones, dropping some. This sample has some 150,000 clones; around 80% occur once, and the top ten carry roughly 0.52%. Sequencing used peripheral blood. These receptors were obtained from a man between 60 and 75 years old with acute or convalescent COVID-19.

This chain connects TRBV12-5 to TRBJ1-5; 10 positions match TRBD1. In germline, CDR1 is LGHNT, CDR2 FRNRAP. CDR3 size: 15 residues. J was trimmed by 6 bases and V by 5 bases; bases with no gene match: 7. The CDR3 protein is CASGTGTGVVQPQHF. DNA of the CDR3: TGTGCTAGTGGTACCGGGACAGGGGTTGTTCAGCCCCAGCATTTT. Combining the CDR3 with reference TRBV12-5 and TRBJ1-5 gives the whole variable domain DARVTQTPRHKVTEMGQEVTMRCQPILGHNTVFWYRQTMMQGLELLAYFRNRAPLDDSGMPKDRFSAEMPDATLATLKIQPSEPRDSAVYFCASGTGTGVVQPQHFGDGTRLSIL.

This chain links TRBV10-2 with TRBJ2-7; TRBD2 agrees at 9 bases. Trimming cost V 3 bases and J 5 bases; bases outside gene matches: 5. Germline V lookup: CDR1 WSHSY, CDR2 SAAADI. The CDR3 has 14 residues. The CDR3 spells CASSESGLAHEQYF. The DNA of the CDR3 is TGCGCCAGCAGTGAAAGCGGACTAGCGCACGAGCAGTACTTC.

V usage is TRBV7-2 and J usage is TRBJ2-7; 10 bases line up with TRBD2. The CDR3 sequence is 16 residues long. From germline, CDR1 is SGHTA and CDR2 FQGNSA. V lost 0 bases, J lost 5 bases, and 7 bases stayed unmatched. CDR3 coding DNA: TGTGCCAGCAGCTTAGCCTTATTAGCGGGAGGTGACGAGCAGTACTTC. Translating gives CASSLALLAGGDEQYF.

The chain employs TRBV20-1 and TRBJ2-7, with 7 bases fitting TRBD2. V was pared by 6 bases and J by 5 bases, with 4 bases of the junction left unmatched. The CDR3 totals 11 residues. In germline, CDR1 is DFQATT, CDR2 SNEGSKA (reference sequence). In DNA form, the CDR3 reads TGCAGTGCCCGAGCGGGAAACGAGCAGTACTTC. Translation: CSARAGNEQYF.

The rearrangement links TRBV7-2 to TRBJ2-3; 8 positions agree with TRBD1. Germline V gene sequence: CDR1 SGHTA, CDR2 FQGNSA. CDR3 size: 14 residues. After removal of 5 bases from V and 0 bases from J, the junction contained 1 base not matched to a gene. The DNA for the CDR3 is TGTGCCAGCAGCGGGACAGGCAGCACAGATACGCAGTATTTT. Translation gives CASSGTGSTDTQYF.

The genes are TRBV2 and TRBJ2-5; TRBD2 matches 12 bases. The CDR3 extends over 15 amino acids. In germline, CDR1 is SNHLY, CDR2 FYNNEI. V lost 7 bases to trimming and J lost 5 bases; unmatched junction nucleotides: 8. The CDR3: CASITGLAGRETQYF. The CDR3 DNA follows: TGTGCCAGCATAACGGGACTAGCGGGCAGGGAGACCCAGTACTTC. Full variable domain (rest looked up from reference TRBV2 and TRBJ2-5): EPEVTQTPSHQVTQMGQEVILRCVPISNHLYFYWYRQILGQKVEFLVSFYNNEISEKSEIFDDQFSVERPDGSNFTLKIRSTKLEDSAMYFCASITGLAGRETQYFGPGTRLLVL.

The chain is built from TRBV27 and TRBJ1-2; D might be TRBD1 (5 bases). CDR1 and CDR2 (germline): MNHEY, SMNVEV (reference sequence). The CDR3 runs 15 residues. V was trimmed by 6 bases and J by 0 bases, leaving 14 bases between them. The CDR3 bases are TGTGCCAGCAGACCGACAGTATCAGCTAACTATGGCTACACCTTC. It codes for CASRPTVSANYGYTF.

The CDR3 DNA sequence: TGTGCCAGCAGTCTTTCGAGCGGGAGGGGGACGGAGACCCAGTACTTC. Translated: CASSLSSGRGTETQYF. J is TRBJ2-5 and V is TRBV6-2 or TRBV6-3; 10 positions match TRBD2. CDR1 and CDR2 from the germline V gene are MNHEY and SVGEGT. V dropped 5 bases and J dropped 5; count of bases not matched to a gene: 11. CDR3 size: 16 residues.

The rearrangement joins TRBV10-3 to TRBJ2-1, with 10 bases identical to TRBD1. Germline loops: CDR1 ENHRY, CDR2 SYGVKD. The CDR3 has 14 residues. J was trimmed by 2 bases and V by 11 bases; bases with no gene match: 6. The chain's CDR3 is CASKGQGTYNEQFF. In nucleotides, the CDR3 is TGTGCCTCAAAGGGACAGGGGACCTACAATGAGCAGTTCTTC.

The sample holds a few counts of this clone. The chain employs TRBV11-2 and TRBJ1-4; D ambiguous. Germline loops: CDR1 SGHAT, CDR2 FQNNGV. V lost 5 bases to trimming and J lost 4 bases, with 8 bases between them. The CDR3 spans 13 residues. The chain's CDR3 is CASSLRINEKLFF. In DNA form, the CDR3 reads TGTGCCAGCAGCCTGAGGATTAATGAAAAACTGTTTTTT.

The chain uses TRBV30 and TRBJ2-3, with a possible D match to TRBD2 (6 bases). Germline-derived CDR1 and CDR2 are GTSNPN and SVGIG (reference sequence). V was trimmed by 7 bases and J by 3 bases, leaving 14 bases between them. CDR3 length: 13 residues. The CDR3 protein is CASYTGVTDTQYF. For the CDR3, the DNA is TGTGCCTCCTACACGGGGGTAACAGATACGCAGTATTTT.

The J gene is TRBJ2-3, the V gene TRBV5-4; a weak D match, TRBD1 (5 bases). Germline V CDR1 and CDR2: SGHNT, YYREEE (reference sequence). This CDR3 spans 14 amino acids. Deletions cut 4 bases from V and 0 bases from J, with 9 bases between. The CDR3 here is CASSPGPSTDTQYF. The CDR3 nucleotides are TGTGCCAGCAGCCCAGGGCCTAGCACAGATACGCAGTATTTT.

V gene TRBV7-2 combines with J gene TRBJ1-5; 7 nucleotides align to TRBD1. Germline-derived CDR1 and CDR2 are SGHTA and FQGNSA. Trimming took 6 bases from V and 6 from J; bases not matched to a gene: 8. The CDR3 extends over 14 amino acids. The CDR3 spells CASSRRQGSQPQHF. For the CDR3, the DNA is TGTGCCAGCAGTAGACGACAGGGTAGTCAGCCCCAGCATTTT. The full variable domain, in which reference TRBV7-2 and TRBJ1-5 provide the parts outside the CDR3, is GAGVSQSPSNKVTEKGKDVELRCDPISGHTALYWYRQSLGQGLEFLIYFQGNSAPDKSGLPSDRFSAERTGGSVSTLTIQRTQQEDSAVYLCASSRRQGSQPQHFGDGTRLSIL.